The 25 T cell receptor beta chains below come from one sample, sequenced in a study of blood T cell repertoires in COVID-19. The assay was immunoSEQ multiplex PCR, and TCRdb's table has in-frame clones only and misses some. Of around 150,000 clones in the sample, 70% to 90% were seen once. Sequencing was performed on PBMCs or T cells enriched from blood (not recorded which). The origin of the receptors is a woman in her thirties or forties who had recovered from COVID-19.

This chain joins TRBV7-9 and TRBJ2-7; no firm D call. Germline CDR1 reads SEHNR; CDR2 reads FQNEAQ (reference sequence). This CDR3 has 11 residues. V was trimmed by 5 bases and J by 7 bases, leaving 9 bases between them. For the CDR3, the DNA is TGTGCCAGCAGCCCCTCCCGTGAGCAGTACTTC. This sequence encodes CASSPSREQYF.

The chain recombines TRBV5-1 with TRBJ2-2; TRBD1 is a possible D gene (6 bases). This CDR3 is 15 amino acids long. Per germline, CDR1 SGHRS and CDR2 YFSETQ. Trimming left V 7 bases short and J 6 bases short, with 19 bases between. CDR3 bases: TGCGCCAGCTCCGGCGGGCAGGGGTTGGCCGGGGAGCTGTTTTTT. Translation gives CASSGGQGLAGELFF.

The rearrangement uses TRBV18 and TRBJ2-7; no definite D call. The germline V gene encodes CDR1 KGHSH and CDR2 LQKENI. Trimming shortened V by 1 base and J by 2 bases, and 9 bases separated the two germline ends. CDR3 length: 14 amino acids. The CDR3 DNA reads as TGTGCCAGCTCACCACGGGCAACCCCCTACGAGCAGTACTTC. It translates to CASSPRATPYEQYF.

This chain connects TRBV11-2 to TRBJ1-2; 9 positions agree with TRBD1. The CDR3 has 16 amino acids. Trimming at V came to 1 base and at J to 2 bases, leaving 5 bases not matched to a gene. The germline gives CDR1 SGHAT, CDR2 FQNNGV. The chain's CDR3 is CASSLGTGATNYGYTF. The CDR3 DNA is TGTGCCAGCAGCTTAGGGACAGGGGCAACAAACTATGGCTACACCTTC. The full variable domain, in which reference TRBV11-2 and TRBJ1-2 provide the parts outside the CDR3, is EAGVAQSPRYKIIEKRQSVAFWCNPISGHATLYWYQQILGQGPKLLIQFQNNGVVDDSQLPKDRFSAERLKGVDSTLKIQPAKLEDSAVYLCASSLGTGATNYGYTFGSGTRLTVV.

This clone has just a few counts. V usage is TRBV5-1 and J usage is TRBJ2-2, with TRBD1 matching 9 bases. The CDR3 extends over 13 amino acids. V shed 7 bases and J 4 bases; nucleotides not matched to a gene: 2. CDR1 and CDR2 from the germline V gene are SGHRS and YFSETQ. Written as DNA, the CDR3 is TGCGCCAGCGGACAGGGGACCACCGGGGAGCTGTTTTTT. Protein sequence: CASGQGTTGELFF.

The V gene is TRBV30, the J gene TRBJ1-2; the D gene is possibly TRBD1 (5 bases). V lost 0 bases to trimming and J lost 1 base, with 12 bases between them. The length of the CDR3 is 15 residues. Germline lookup yields CDR1 GTSNPN and CDR2 SVGIG (reference sequence). The CDR3 region has the DNA TGTGCCTGGAGTGTCGGCAGGGCTAATAACTATGGCTACACCTTC. Translating gives CAWSVGRANNYGYTF.

CDR3 sequence: CASSLGGEQYF. The CDR3 DNA reads as TGTGCCAGCAGCTTAGGCGGCGAGCAGTACTTC. The rearrangement links TRBV5-8 to TRBJ2-7; no firm D call. The CDR3 has 11 amino acids. Looked up from germline, CDR1 is SGHTS and CDR2 is YDEGEE. Trimming stripped 2 bases from V and 6 bases from J, with 6 bases between.

This clone was picked up one time. The V and J genes are TRBV5-6 and TRBJ2-2; 9 bases match TRBD2. The CDR3 is made up of 16 amino acids. Per germline, CDR1 SGHDT and CDR2 YYEEEE. The ends lost 2 bases at V and 2 bases at J; junction bases unmatched: 4. CDR3 residues: CASSFISGGNTGELFF. The CDR3 DNA is TGTGCCAGCAGCTTTATTAGCGGGGGCAACACCGGGGAGCTGTTTTTT.

The V gene is TRBV9, the J gene TRBJ2-2; 7 positions agree with TRBD1. The CDR3 is 18 amino acids. The J segment lost 0 bases and the V segment lost 0 bases, leaving 8 bases of the junction unmatched. Germline CDR1 and CDR2: SGDLS and YYNGEE. CDR3 nucleotides: TGTGCCAGCAGCGTAGAGATTAAAGGGGGCTCGAACACCGGGGAGCTGTTTTTT. Translated, it gives CASSVEIKGGSNTGELFF.

The chain is built from TRBV2 and TRBJ2-5; D is ambiguous. V was cut by 5 bases and J by 1 base, with 17 bases left in between. The CDR3 loop spans 16 amino acids. In germline, CDR1 is SNHLY, CDR2 FYNNEI. CDR3 in amino acids: CASSSNKQNGQETQYF. CDR3 DNA: TGTGCCAGCAGTTCCAACAAACAGAATGGCCAAGAGACCCAGTACTTC.

The gene calls are TRBV5-8 and TRBJ2-3; no reliable D call. The CDR3 length is 12 residues. Germline values: CDR1 SGHTS, CDR2 YDEGEE. With 6 bases removed from V and 6 bases from J, the gap between germline ends came to 11 bases. CDR3 nucleotides: TGTGCCAGCACCCGGGTGGTTGATACGCAGTATTTT. Its translation is CASTRVVDTQYF. Variable domain in full (rest from reference TRBV5-8 and TRBJ2-3): EAGVTQSPTHLIKTRGQQATLRCSPISGHTSVYWYQQALGLGLQFLLWYDEGEERNRGNFPPRFSGRQFPNYSSELNVNALELEDSALYLCASTRVVDTQYFGPGTRLTVL.

This chain links TRBV18 with TRBJ1-1, with 10 bases aligning to TRBD1. Unmatched junction bases numbered 15, after V lost 1 base and J lost 4 bases. The germline V gene has CDR1 KGHSH and CDR2 LQKENI. The CDR3 loop spans 19 amino acids. In DNA form, the CDR3 reads TGTGCCAGCTCACCACGAACTCAAACCGGGACAGGGGTTGGCACTGAAGCTTTCTTT. Translated, it gives CASSPRTQTGTGVGTEAFF.

The chain recombines TRBV9 with TRBJ2-3; 8 bases align to TRBD1. V lost 0 bases, J lost 2 bases, and 2 bases stayed unmatched. CDR1 is SGDLS, CDR2 YYNGEE, per germline. The CDR3 spans 15 residues. CDR3 DNA: TGTGCCAGCAGCGTAGGGACAGGGCACACAGATACGCAGTATTTT. Translating it yields CASSVGTGHTDTQYF.

The chain uses TRBV5-6 and TRBJ1-1; D is unclear. The CDR3 consists of 13 residues. Germline loops: CDR1 SGHDT, CDR2 YYEEEE. V was cut by 1 base and J by 6 bases, with 10 bases left in between. The CDR3 sequence is CASSLNGVPEAFF. For the CDR3, the DNA is TGTGCCAGCAGCTTGAACGGGGTCCCTGAAGCTTTCTTT.

The V call is TRBV29-1, the J call TRBJ1-2; 9 bases align to TRBD1. The CDR3 runs to 16 residues. CDR1 and CDR2 (germline): SQVTM, ANQGSEA. The V gene end was trimmed by 3 bases and the J gene end by 8 bases; junction bases not matched to a gene: 16. In DNA, the CDR3 is TGCAGCGTTGATGGTGGACAGGGGTCCCCCTCTAGGGGCTACACCTTC. As protein: CSVDGGQGSPSRGYTF. Full variable domain (outside the CDR3, taken from reference TRBV29-1 and TRBJ1-2): SAVISQKPSRDICQRGTSLTIQCQVDSQVTMMFWYRQQPGQSLTLIATANQGSEATYESGFVIDKFPISRPNLTFSTLTVSNMSPEDSSIYLCSVDGGQGSPSRGYTFGSGTRLTVV.

The chain has TRBV7-6 and TRBJ2-2; 16 nucleotides agree with TRBD2. The CDR3 has 19 amino acids. CDR1 and CDR2 from the germline V gene are SGHVS and FNYEAQ. J was trimmed by 4 bases and V by 6 bases; bases with no gene match: 11. Here the CDR3 DNA reads TGTGCCAGCAGTTACGCCGGGACTAGCGGGGGGGCCGTCACCGGGGAGCTGTTTTTT. Protein: CASSYAGTSGGAVTGELFF.

This chain uses TRBV2 with TRBJ1-1, with TRBD1 as a possible D gene (6 bases). V lost 7 bases and J 7 bases, leaving 19 bases between the germline ends. This CDR3 region has 14 residues. Germline CDR1 is SNHLY and CDR2 is FYNNEI. The CDR3 spells CASNPDRTLLEAFF. The CDR3 DNA is TGTGCCAGCAACCCAGACAGGACCTTACTTGAAGCTTTCTTT.

V usage is TRBV3-1 (or the pseudogene TRBV3-2) and J usage is TRBJ2-3, with 8 bases identical to TRBD1. The V and J ends lost 8 bases and 4 bases, in that order; junction bases with no gene match: 11. The CDR3 sequence is 15 residues long. Germline values: CDR1 LGHDT, CDR2 YNNKEL (reference sequence). The CDR3 sequence is CASGPRDRLPDTQYF. The CDR3 DNA is TGTGCCAGCGGCCCCCGGGACAGGCTCCCAGATACGCAGTATTTT.

This chain connects TRBV19 to TRBJ1-5; unclear D gene. Trimming took 4 bases from V and 1 from J, leaving 5 bases between them. CDR1 and CDR2 from the germline V gene are LNHDA and SQIVND (reference sequence). CDR3 length equals 13 residues. This chain's CDR3 is CASSSRSNQPQHF. In nucleotides, the CDR3 is TGTGCCAGTAGTAGTAGAAGCAATCAGCCCCAGCATTTT.

This clone was recorded only once. The chain has TRBV2 and TRBJ1-2; tentative D call: TRBD1 (6 bases). V was clipped by 6 bases and J by 2 bases, with 13 bases between them. The CDR3 spans 14 residues. CDR1 SNHLY and CDR2 FYNNEI come from the germline V gene. In DNA, the CDR3 is TGTGCCAGCAGCCAGGACAGATCCAACTATGGCTACACCTTC. Its translation: CASSQDRSNYGYTF.

The chain uses TRBV27 and TRBJ1-1; D is ambiguous. The ends were cut back, 5 bases at V and 0 bases at J, with 7 bases in the middle. This CDR3 comprises 13 residues. Germline CDR1 reads MNHEY; CDR2 reads SMNVEV (reference sequence). CDR3 sequence reads: CASSVNLNTEAFF. As DNA, the CDR3 is TGTGCCAGCAGTGTAAACTTGAACACTGAAGCTTTCTTT.

The genes are TRBV30 and TRBJ2-7; TRBD2 matches at 7 bases. The CDR3 has 15 residues. The germline V gene encodes CDR1 GTSNPN and CDR2 SVGIG (reference sequence). Trimming removed 3 bases from V and 0 bases from J; junction bases left unmatched: 8. The CDR3 DNA is TGTGCCTGGAGCGCCGGGGGGAGGAGCTCCTACGAGCAGTACTTC. It is translated as CAWSAGGRSSYEQYF.

This chain links TRBV6-1 with TRBJ1-2; D is unresolved. Germline V lookup: CDR1 MNHNS, CDR2 SASEGT. The CDR3 is 15 residues long. V lost 2 bases and J lost 0, with 10 bases in between. The CDR3 coding sequence is TGTGCCAGCAGTGAAAGCAGGAGGTCTAACTATGGCTACACCTTC. Encoded protein: CASSESRRSNYGYTF.

The chain carries TRBV27 and TRBJ2-7, with TRBD2 identical over 7 bases. The CDR3 extends over 17 amino acids. Germline loops: CDR1 MNHEY, CDR2 SMNVEV (reference sequence). J gave up 0 bases and V 2 bases, and 10 bases lay outside the gene matches. The DNA of the CDR3 is TGTGCCAGCAGTTTAGGGTATCGCGGGAGTAGCTCCTACGAGCAGTACTTC. Protein sequence: CASSLGYRGSSSYEQYF.

This clone has more than one count but fewer than ten. The CDR3 loop is CAWSARGRQGDSPLHF. In DNA, the CDR3 is TGTGCCTGGAGTGCACGCGGTAGACAGGGAGATTCACCCCTCCACTTT. This rearrangement joins TRBV30 to TRBJ1-6, with TRBD1 matching over 7 bases. Germline lookup yields CDR1 GTSNPN and CDR2 SVGIG (reference sequence). The CDR3 spans 16 residues. V was pared by 1 base and J by 8 bases, with 11 bases of the junction left unmatched.